This T cell receptor (beta chain) was retrieved from a study of T cells in Graves' hyperthyroidism and ophthalmopathy. With a duration under 2 months, the hyperthyroidism was newly diagnosed in patients aged 18 to 65. Each diagnosis drew on symptoms, thyroxine, TRAb, thyroid ultrasound and orbital computed tomography findings. The V end lost 5 bases, the J end lost 9 bases, and 14 bases lay between the germline ends. The CDR3 has 13 residues. It was RNA transcripts that yielded the amplified TCR beta CDR3 regions. An initial round of RT-PCR targeting the TCR CDR3 relied on the HTBI primer set. TCRdb re-called the multiplex PCR reads with MiXCR, one entry per CDR3 protein. In the table there are about 590,000 distinct CDR3 sequences, 15% to 18% of which are singletons. At least ten counts were recorded for this clonotype. The antigen remains unidentified. Findings and caveats of the study: Within blood appeared most thyroid clonotypes that had expanded above 0.001.

Material for sequencing was blood. The chain carries TRBV12-3 or TRBV12-4 and TRBJ2-1; possibly TRBD2 for D (5 bases). The receptor was derived from a woman under 40 with Graves' hyperthyroidism. The CDR3 spells CASSPRAGVEQFF. CDR3 in DNA: TGTGCCAGCAGTCCACGGGCGGGTGTTGAGCAGTTCTTC.